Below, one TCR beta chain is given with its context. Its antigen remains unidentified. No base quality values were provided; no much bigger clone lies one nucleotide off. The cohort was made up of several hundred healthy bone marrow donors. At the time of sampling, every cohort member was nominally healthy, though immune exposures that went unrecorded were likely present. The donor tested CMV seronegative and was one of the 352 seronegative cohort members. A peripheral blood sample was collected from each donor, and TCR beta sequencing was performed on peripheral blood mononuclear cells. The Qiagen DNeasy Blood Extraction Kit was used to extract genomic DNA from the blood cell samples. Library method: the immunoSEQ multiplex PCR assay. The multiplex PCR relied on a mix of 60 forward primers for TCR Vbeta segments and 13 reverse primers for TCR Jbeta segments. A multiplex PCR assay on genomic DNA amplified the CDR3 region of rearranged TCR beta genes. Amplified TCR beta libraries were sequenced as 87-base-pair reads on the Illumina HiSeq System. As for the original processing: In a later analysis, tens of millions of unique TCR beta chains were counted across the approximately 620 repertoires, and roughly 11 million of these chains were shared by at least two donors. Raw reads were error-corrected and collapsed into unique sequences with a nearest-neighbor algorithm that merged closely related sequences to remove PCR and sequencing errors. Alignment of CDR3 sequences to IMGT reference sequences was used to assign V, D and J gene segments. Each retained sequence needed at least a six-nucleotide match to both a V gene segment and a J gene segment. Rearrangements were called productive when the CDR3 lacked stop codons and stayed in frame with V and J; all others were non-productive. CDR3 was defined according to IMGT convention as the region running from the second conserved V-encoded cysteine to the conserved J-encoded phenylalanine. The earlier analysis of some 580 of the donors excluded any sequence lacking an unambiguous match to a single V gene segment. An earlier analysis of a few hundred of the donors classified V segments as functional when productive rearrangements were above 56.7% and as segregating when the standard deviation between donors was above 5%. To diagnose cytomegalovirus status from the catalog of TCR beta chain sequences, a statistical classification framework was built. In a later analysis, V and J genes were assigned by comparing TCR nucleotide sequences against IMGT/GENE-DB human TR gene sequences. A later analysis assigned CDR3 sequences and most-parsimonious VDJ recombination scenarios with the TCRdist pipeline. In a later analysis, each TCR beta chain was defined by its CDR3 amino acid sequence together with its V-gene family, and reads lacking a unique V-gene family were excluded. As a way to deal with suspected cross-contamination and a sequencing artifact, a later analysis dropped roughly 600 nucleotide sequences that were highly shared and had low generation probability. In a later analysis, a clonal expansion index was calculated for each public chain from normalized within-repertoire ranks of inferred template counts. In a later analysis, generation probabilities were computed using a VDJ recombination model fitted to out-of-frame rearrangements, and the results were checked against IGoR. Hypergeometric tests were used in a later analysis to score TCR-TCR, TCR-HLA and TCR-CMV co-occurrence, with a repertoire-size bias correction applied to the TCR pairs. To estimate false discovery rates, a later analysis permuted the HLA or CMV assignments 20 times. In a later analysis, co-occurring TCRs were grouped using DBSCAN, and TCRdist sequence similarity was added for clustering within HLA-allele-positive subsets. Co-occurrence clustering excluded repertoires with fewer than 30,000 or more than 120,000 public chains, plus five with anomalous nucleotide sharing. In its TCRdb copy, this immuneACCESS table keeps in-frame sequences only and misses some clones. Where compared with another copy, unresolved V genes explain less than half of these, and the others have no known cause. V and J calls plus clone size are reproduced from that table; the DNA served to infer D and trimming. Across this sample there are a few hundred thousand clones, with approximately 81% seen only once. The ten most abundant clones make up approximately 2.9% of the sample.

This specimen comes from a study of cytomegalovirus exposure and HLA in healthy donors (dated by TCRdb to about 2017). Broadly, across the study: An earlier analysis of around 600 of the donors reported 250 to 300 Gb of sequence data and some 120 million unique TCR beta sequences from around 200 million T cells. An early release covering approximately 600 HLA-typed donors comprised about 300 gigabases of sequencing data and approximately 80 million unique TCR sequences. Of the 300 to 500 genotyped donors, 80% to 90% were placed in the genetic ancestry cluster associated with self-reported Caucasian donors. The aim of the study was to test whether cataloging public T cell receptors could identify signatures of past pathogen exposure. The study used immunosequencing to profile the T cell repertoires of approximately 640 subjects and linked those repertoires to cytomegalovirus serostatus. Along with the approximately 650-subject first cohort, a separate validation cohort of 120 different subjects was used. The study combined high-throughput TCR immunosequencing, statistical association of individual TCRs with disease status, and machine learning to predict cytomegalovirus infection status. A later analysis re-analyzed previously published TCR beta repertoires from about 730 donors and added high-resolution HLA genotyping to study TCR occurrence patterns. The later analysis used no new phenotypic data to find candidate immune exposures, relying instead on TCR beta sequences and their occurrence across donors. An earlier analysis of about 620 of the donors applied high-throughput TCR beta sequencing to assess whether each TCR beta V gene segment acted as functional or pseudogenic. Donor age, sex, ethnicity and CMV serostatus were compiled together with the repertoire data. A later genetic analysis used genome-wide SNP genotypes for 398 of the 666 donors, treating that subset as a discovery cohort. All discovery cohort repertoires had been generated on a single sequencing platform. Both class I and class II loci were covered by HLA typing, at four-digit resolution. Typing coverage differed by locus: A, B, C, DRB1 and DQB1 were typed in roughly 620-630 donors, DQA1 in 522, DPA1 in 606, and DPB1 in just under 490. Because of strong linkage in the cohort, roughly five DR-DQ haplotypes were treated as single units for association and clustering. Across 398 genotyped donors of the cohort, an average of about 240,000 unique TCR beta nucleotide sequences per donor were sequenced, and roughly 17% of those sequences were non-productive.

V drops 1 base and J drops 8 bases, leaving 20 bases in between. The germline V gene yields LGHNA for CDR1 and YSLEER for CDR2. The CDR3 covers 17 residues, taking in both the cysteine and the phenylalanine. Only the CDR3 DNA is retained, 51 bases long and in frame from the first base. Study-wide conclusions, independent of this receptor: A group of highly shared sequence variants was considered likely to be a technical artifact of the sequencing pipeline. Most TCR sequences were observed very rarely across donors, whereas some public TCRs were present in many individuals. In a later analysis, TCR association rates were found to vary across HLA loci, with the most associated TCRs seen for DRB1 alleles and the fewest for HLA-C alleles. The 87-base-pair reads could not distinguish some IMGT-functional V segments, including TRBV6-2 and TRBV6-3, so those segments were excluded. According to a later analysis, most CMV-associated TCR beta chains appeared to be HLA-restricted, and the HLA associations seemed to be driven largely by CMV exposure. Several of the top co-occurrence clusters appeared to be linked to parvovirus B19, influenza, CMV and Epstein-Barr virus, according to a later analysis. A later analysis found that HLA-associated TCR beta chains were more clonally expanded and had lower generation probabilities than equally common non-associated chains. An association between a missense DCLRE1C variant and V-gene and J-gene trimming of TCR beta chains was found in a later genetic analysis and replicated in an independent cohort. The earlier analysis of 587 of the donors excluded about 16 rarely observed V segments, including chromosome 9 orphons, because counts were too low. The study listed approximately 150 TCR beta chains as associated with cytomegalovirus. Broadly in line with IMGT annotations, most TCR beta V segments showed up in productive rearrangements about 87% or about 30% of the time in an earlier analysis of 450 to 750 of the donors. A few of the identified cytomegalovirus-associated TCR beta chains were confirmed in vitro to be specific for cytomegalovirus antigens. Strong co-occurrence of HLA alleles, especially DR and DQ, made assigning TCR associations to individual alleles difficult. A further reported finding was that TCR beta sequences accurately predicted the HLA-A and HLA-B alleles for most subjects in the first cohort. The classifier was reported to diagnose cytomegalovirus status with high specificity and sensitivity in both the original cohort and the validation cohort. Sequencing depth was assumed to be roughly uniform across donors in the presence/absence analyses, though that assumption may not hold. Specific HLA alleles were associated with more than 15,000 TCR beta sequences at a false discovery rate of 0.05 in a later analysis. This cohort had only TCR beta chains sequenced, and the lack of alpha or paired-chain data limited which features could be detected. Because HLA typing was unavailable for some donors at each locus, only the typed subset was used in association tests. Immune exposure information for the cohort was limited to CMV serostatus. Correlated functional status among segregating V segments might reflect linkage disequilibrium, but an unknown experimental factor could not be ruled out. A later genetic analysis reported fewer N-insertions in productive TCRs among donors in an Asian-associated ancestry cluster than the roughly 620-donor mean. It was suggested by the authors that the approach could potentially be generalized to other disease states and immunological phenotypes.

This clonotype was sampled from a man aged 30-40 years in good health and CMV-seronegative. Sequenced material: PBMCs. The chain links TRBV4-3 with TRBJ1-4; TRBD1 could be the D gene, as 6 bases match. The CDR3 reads CASSQGFPTGSWEKLFF. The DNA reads TGCGCCAGCAGCCAAGGTTTCCCCACAGGGTCATGGGAAAAACTGTTTTTT.